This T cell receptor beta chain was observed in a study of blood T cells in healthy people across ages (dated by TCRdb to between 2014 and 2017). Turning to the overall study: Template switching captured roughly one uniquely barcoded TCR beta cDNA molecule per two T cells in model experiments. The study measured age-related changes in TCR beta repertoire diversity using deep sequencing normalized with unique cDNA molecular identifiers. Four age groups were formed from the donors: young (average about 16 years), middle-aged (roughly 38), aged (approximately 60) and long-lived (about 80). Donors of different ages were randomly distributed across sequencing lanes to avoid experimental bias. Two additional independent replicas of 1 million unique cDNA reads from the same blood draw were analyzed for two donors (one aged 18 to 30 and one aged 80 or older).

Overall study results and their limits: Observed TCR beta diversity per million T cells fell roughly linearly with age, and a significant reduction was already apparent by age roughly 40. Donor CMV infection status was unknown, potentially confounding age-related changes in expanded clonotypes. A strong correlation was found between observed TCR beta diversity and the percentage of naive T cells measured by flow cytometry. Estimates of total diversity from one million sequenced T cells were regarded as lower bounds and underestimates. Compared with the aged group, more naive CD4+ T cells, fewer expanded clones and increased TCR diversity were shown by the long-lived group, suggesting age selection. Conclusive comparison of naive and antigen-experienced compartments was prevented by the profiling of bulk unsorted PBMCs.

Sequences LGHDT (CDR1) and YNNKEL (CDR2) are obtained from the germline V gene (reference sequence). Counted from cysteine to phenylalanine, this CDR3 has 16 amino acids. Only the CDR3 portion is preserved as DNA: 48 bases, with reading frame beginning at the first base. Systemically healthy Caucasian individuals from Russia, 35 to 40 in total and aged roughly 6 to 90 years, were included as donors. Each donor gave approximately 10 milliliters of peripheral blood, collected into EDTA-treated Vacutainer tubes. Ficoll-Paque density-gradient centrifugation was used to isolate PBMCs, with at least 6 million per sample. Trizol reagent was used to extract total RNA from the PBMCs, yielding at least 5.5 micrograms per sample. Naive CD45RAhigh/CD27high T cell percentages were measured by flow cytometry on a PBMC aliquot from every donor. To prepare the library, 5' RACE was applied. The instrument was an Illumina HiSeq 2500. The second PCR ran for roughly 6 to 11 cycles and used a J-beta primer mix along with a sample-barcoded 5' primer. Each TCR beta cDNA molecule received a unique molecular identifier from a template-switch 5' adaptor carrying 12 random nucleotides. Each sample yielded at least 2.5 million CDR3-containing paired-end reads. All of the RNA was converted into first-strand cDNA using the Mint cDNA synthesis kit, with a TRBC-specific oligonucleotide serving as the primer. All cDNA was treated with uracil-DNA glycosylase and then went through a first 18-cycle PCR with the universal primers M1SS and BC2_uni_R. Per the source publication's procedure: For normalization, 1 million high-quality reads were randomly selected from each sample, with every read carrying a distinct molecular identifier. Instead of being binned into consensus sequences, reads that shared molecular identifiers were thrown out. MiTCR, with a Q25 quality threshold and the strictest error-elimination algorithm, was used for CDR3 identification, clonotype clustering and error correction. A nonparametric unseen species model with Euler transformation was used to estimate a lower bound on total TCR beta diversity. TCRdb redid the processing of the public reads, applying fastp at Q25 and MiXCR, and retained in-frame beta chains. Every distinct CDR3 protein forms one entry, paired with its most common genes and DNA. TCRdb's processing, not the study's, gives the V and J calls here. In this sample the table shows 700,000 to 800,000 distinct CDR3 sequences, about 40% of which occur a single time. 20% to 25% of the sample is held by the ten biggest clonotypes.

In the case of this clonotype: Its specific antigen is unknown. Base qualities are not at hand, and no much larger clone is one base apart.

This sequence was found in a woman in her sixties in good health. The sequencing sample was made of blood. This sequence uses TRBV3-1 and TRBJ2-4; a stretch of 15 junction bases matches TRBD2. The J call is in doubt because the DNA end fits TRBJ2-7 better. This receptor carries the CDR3 CASSFLGTSGRYEQYF. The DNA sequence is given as TGTGCCAGCAGCTTTTTAGGGACTAGCGGGAGGTACGAGCAGTACTTC.